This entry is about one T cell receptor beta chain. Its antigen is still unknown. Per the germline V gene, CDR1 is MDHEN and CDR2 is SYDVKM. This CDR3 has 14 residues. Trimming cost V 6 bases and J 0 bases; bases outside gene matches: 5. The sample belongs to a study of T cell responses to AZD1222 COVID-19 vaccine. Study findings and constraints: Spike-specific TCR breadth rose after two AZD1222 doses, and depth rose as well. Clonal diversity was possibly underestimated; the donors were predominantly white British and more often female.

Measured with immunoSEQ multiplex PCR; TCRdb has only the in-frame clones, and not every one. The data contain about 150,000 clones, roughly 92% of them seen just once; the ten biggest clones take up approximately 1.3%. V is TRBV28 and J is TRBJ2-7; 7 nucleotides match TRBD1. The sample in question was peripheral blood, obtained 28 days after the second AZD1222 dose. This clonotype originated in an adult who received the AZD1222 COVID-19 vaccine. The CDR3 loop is CASRKTGTSYEQYF. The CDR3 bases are TGTGCCAGCAGAAAGACAGGGACCTCCTACGAGCAGTACTTC. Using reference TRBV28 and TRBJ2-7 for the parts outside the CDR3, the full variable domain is DVKVTQSSRYLVKRTGEKVFLECVQDMDHENMFWYRQDPGLGLRLIYFSYDVKMKEKGDIPEGYSVSREKKERFSLILESASTNQTSMYLCASRKTGTSYEQYFGPGTRLTVT.